The T cell receptor beta chain described here comes from a study of tumor and adjacent non-tumor tissue in lung cancer. A note on this clonotype: At one of its ends the junction is not consistent with the germline gene, which may arise from a read error.

RNA was extracted from bulk tissue without any cell sorting. More than 3 cm separated this lung sample from the edge of the tumor. TCRbeta libraries were built with three rounds of nested PCR, modified from ARM-PCR. From the multiplex PCR reads, TCRdb called clonotypes with MiXCR, one entry per CDR3 protein. The data hold fewer than 100,000 distinct CDR3 sequences, with more than 65% observed a single time. The origin of this receptor is a woman in her forties or fifties with non-small cell lung cancer. The sequencing input was distant non-tumor lung tissue.

CDR3 nucleotide sequence: TGTGCCAGTAGTCCTAGCTGGACCTACAATGGGCAGTTCTTC. Protein product: CASSPSWTYNGQFF. V and J are TRBV6-6 and TRBJ2-1; possible D gene TRBD2, 5 bases. The V gene's germline CDR1 is MNHNY and CDR2 SVGAGI (reference sequence). The CDR3 contains 14 residues.